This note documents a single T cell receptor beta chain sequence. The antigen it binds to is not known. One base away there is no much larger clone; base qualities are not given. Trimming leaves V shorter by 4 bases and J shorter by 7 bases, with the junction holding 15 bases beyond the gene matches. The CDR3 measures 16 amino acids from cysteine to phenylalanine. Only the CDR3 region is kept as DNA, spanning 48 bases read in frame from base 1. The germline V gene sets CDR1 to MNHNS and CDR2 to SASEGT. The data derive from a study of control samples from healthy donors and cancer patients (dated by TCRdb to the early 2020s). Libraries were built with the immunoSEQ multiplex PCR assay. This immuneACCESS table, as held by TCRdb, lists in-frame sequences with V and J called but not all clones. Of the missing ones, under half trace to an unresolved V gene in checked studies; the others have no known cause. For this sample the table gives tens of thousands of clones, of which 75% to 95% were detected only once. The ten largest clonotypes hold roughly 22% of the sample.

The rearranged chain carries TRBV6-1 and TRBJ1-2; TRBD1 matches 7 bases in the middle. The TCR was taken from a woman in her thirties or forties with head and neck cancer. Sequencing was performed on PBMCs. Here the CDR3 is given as CASSGEGAVVRGGYTF. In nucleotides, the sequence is TGTGCCAGCAGTGGGGAGGGGGCGGTTGTAAGGGGTGGCTACACCTTC.